This TCR beta chain was sequenced in a study of blood T cell repertoires in COVID-19. Study-level background: COVID-19 samples from acute and convalescent phases originated in the United States, Italy and Spain. Sources were T cells, B-cell-depleted T cells, or PBMCs; the material itself was cDNA or gDNA.

This clone is judged medium-sized. Authors' data handling: Reference gene primer amplification yielded estimated nucleated cell counts. Clones were read by immunoSEQ multiplex PCR, and TCRdb kept only the in-frame ones, dropping some. V and J calls and clone size are as listed in that table; D and trimming were resolved from the DNA. This sample carries fewer than 110,000 clones, roughly 87% of them seen once, and the ten largest clones take 3% to 3.5%. The V segment lost 6 bases and the J segment 5 bases; nucleotides outside the gene matches: 8. CDR1 SNHLY and CDR2 FYNNEI come from the germline V gene. The CDR3 extends over 15 amino acids.

This chain links TRBV2 with TRBJ1-4, with 8 bases fitting TRBD1. Sample: peripheral blood. This receptor was identified in a man aged 50-60 years in a cohort sampled during active COVID-19. The CDR3 nucleotides read TGTGCCAGCAGAGACGCAGGGGGCAGGAATGAAAAACTGTTTTTT. Translating gives CASRDAGGRNEKLFF.